This TCR beta chain is drawn from a study of blood T cell repertoires in COVID-19. Across the study: The United States, Italy and Spain were the sources of the acute and convalescent COVID-19 samples.

How the authors handled the data: From reference gene primer amplification, estimates of nucleated cell counts were derived. TCRdb's table, derived via immunoSEQ multiplex PCR, lists solely in-frame clones and lacks some. V and J calls and clone size are given by that table; D and trimming were obtained from the DNA. The table shows about 240,000 clones, with 86% occurring only once. Germline V lookup: CDR1 KGHSH, CDR2 LQKENI. This CDR3 contains 14 residues. Trimming took 7 bases from V and 4 from J, leaving 16 bases between them. The V call is TRBV18, the J call TRBJ1-1, with D tentatively TRBD1 (5 bases). Sequenced sample: peripheral blood. The sequence came from a man between 60 and 75 years old with acute or convalescent COVID-19. Here the CDR3 reads CASYQRGGSTEAFF. The CDR3, as DNA: TGTGCCAGCTATCAAAGGGGAGGGTCCACTGAAGCTTTCTTT.